These T cell receptor beta chains were read from a single sample in a study of blood T cell repertoires in COVID-19. TCRdb keeps only in-frame clones here, not all; method: immunoSEQ multiplex PCR. The sample holds about 280,000 clones, 80% to 90% seen once. Material for sequencing was peripheral blood. These receptors were obtained from a man between 40 and 49 years old with acute or convalescent COVID-19. The CDR3 runs from the conserved cysteine through the conserved F or W. The order of the fields is D gene, clone size, V gene, J gene, CDR3 DNA, CDR3 protein. A D gene is named only where the DNA matches it firmly. Clone size is not always given. Where it is, it says once, few, many or a class for expanded clones.

D gene: TRBD2; clone size: .; V gene: TRBV12-5; J gene: TRBJ2-2; CDR3 DNA: TGTGCTAGTGGTTTGTCGCCGGGGACTAGAATTACCGGGGAGCTGTTTTTT; CDR3 protein: CASGLSPGTRITGELFF
D gene: TRBD1; clone size: .; V gene: TRBV27; J gene: TRBJ1-2; CDR3 DNA: TGTGCCAGCACGACCGACAGGGAAGGAAACTATGGCTACACCTTC; CDR3 protein: CASTTDREGNYGYTF
D gene: TRBD1; clone size: .; V gene: TRBV24-1; J gene: TRBJ2-7; CDR3 DNA: TGTGCCACTGGCGCCGGGACAGTTATTTACGAGCAGTACTTC; CDR3 protein: CATGAGTVIYEQYF
D gene: .; clone size: .; V gene: TRBV10-3; J gene: TRBJ1-5; CDR3 DNA: TGTGCCATCAGTGAAGACACCGACAGTAGCAATCAGCCCCAGCATTTT; CDR3 protein: CAISEDTDSSNQPQHF
D gene: TRBD1; clone size: .; V gene: TRBV4-2; J gene: TRBJ1-2; CDR3 DNA: TGTGCCAGCAGCCGACCGACAGGGGGAGACTATGGCTACACCTTC; CDR3 protein: CASSRPTGGDYGYTF
D gene: .; clone size: once; V gene: TRBV19; J gene: TRBJ1-2; CDR3 DNA: TGTGCCAGTAGTCGGGGGTTCGGGGACGGCTACTATGGCTACACCTTC; CDR3 protein: CASSRGFGDGYYGYTF
D gene: .; clone size: .; V gene: TRBV7-2; J gene: TRBJ1-2; CDR3 DNA: TGTGCCAGCAGCTTAGTTGGAGGAGGCTACACCTTC; CDR3 protein: CASSLVGGGYTF
D gene: .; clone size: .; V gene: TRBV7-9; J gene: TRBJ1-6; CDR3 DNA: TGTGCCAGCAGCCCCGGGGCAGGGGAAGGAAATTCACCCCTCCACTTT; CDR3 protein: CASSPGAGEGNSPLHF
D gene: TRBD1; clone size: .; V gene: TRBV19; J gene: TRBJ1-5; CDR3 DNA: TGTGCCAGTAGAGACAGGGGCGATCAGCCCCAGCATTTT; CDR3 protein: CASRDRGDQPQHF
D gene: .; clone size: .; V gene: TRBV5-1; J gene: TRBJ1-1; CDR3 DNA: TGCGCCAGCAGAGCTCCTCCGAACACTGAAGCTTTCTTT; CDR3 protein: CASRAPPNTEAFF
D gene: TRBD1; clone size: .; V gene: TRBV3-1/TRBV3-2; J gene: TRBJ2-1; CDR3 DNA: TGTGCCAGCAGTCCGACTGGGACAGCTTACAATGAGCAGTTCTTC; CDR3 protein: CASSPTGTAYNEQFF
D gene: TRBD2; clone size: once; V gene: TRBV29-1; J gene: TRBJ2-7; CDR3 DNA: TGCAGCGTTGAATTGGGGGGAGGGGACGAGCAGTACTTC; CDR3 protein: CSVELGGGDEQYF
D gene: TRBD2; clone size: .; V gene: TRBV24-1; J gene: TRBJ2-3; CDR3 DNA: TGTGCCACCAGTGAATTAGCGGGGGATACAGATACGCAGTATTTT; CDR3 protein: CATSELAGDTDTQYF
D gene: .; clone size: .; V gene: TRBV9; J gene: TRBJ2-3; CDR3 DNA: TGTGCCAGCAGCGTAGATCATCGGGACACCCCTAGCACAGATACGCAGTATTTT; CDR3 protein: CASSVDHRDTPSTDTQYF
D gene: TRBD1; clone size: .; V gene: TRBV14; J gene: TRBJ2-2; CDR3 DNA: TGTGCCAGCAGCCAGCTACAGGGGATCGGAACCGGGGAGCTGTTTTTT; CDR3 protein: CASSQLQGIGTGELFF
D gene: TRBD2; clone size: .; V gene: TRBV10-3; J gene: TRBJ2-3; CDR3 DNA: TGTGCCATCAGTGGGGTACTAGCGGGGGGGCAGGAGGCTACAGATACGCAGTATTTT; CDR3 protein: CAISGVLAGGQEATDTQYF
D gene: .; clone size: .; V gene: TRBV7-7; J gene: TRBJ2-4; CDR3 DNA: TGTGCCAGCAGCTCATACCGGGATGTCAAGAACATTCAGTACTTC; CDR3 protein: CASSSYRDVKNIQYF
D gene: TRBD1; clone size: .; V gene: TRBV29-1; J gene: TRBJ1-5; CDR3 DNA: TGCAGCGTCGGGACAGGGGATCAGCCCCAGCATTTT; CDR3 protein: CSVGTGDQPQHF
D gene: .; clone size: .; V gene: TRBV7-8; J gene: TRBJ2-1; CDR3 DNA: TGTGCCAGCAGCCCTGACAGCCTGCAGTTCTTC; CDR3 protein: CASSPDSLQFF
D gene: .; clone size: .; V gene: TRBV20-1; J gene: TRBJ1-2; CDR3 DNA: TGCAGTGCTAGCCCAGGGGACACCTTC; CDR3 protein: CSASPGDTF
D gene: .; clone size: .; V gene: TRBV4-1; J gene: TRBJ1-1; CDR3 DNA: TGCGCCAGCCTCGCGGGTGGGAACACTGAAGCTTTCTTT; CDR3 protein: CASLAGGNTEAFF
D gene: .; clone size: .; V gene: TRBV9; J gene: TRBJ2-6; CDR3 DNA: TGTGCCAGCAGCGTTGAAGGGGGAAGCTCTGGGGCCAACGTCCTGACTTTC; CDR3 protein: CASSVEGGSSGANVLTF
D gene: TRBD1; clone size: .; V gene: TRBV19; J gene: TRBJ1-2; CDR3 DNA: TGTGCCAGTAGTATGGGACAGGTCGATGGCTACACCTTC; CDR3 protein: CASSMGQVDGYTF
D gene: .; clone size: .; V gene: TRBV10-1; J gene: TRBJ1-1; CDR3 DNA: TGCGCCAGCAGTGACCCAGACACTGAAGCTTTCTTT; CDR3 protein: CASSDPDTEAFF
D gene: TRBD1; clone size: .; V gene: TRBV7-6; J gene: TRBJ2-2; CDR3 DNA: TGTGCCAGCAGCTCAGTGGCCGGGACAGCCAACACCGGGGAGCTGTTTTTT; CDR3 protein: CASSSVAGTANTGELFF
D gene: TRBD1; clone size: .; V gene: TRBV7-9; J gene: TRBJ1-1; CDR3 DNA: TGTGCCAGCAGCCCTGGACAGGGGTCAGCTTTCTTT; CDR3 protein: CASSPGQGSAFF
D gene: .; clone size: few; V gene: TRBV2; J gene: TRBJ1-2; CDR3 DNA: TGTGCCAGCATTGCGGGAGGGCGATTGGGCTATGGCTACACCTTC; CDR3 protein: CASIAGGRLGYGYTF
D gene: .; clone size: .; V gene: TRBV11-2; J gene: TRBJ1-2; CDR3 DNA: TGTGCCAGCAGCTTAGGGTCCTGGGGGGACTATGGCTACACCTTC; CDR3 protein: CASSLGSWGDYGYTF
D gene: .; clone size: .; V gene: TRBV20-1; J gene: TRBJ2-3; CDR3 DNA: TGCAGTGCTAGTGCCCCCCTAGACGATACGCAGTATTTT; CDR3 protein: CSASAPLDDTQYF
D gene: .; clone size: .; V gene: TRBV30; J gene: TRBJ2-7; CDR3 DNA: TGTGCCTGGAGTGTAAACATGAGGGACGAGCAGTACTTC; CDR3 protein: CAWSVNMRDEQYF
D gene: TRBD1; clone size: .; V gene: TRBV9; J gene: TRBJ1-2; CDR3 DNA: TGTGCCAGCAGCCCAGGGGGGACGAGCTATGGCTACACCTTC; CDR3 protein: CASSPGGTSYGYTF
D gene: .; clone size: few; V gene: TRBV4-1; J gene: TRBJ1-2; CDR3 DNA: TGCGCCAGCAGCCAACACAAGAACGTTGTGGTATATGGCTACACCTTC; CDR3 protein: CASSQHKNVVVYGYTF